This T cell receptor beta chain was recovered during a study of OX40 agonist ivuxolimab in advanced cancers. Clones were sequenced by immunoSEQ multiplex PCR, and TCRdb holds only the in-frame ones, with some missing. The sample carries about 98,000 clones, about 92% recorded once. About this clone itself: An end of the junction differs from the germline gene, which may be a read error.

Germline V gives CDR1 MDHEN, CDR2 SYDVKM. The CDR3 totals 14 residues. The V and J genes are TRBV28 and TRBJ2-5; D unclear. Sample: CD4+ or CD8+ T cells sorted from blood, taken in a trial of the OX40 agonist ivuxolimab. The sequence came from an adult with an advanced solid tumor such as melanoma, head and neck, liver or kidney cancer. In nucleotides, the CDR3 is TGTGCCAGCAGTTTATCACCCGCCCAAGGGACCCAGTACTTC. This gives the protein CASSLSPAQGTQYF.